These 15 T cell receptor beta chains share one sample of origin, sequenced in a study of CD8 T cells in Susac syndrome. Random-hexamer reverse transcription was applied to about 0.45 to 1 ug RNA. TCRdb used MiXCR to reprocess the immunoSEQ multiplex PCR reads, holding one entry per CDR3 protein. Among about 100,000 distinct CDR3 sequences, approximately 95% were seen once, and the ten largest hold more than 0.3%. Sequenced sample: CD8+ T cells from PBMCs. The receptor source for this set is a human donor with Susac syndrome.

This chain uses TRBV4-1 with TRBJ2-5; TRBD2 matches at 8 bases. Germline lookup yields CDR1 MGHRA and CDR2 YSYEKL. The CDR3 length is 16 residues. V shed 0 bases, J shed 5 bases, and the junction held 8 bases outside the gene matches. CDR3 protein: CASSQDSAGGWETQYF. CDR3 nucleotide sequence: TGCGCCAGCAGCCAAGATAGTGCGGGAGGTTGGGAGACCCAGTACTTC.

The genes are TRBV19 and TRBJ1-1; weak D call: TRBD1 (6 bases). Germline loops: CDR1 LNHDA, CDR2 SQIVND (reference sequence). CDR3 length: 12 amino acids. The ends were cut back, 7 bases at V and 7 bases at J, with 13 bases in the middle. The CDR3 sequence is CASTLTGDEAFF. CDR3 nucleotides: TGTGCCAGTACGCTGACAGGCGATGAAGCTTTCTTT.

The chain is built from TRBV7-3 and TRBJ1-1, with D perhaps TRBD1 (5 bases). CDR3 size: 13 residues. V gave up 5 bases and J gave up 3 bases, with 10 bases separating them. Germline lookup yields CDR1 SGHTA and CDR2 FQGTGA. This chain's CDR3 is CASSLEGHTEAFF. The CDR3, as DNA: TGTGCCAGCAGCCTCGAGGGGCACACTGAAGCTTTCTTT.

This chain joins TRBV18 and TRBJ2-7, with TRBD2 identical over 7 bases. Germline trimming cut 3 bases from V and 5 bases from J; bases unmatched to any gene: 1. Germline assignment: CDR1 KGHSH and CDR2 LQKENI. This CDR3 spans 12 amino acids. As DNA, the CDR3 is TGTGCCAGCTCACCGGGAGGGAACGAGCAGTACTTC. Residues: CASSPGGNEQYF.

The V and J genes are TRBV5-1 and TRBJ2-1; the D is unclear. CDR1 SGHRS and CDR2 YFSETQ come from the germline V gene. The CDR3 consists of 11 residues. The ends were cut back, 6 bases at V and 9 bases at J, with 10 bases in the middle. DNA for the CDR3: TGCGCCAGCAAGGTCAATGGTGAGCAGTTCTTC. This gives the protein CASKVNGEQFF.

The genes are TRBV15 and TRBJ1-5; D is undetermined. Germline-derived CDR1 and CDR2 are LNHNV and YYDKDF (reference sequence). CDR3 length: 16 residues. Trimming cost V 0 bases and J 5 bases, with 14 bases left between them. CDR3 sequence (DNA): TGTGCCACCAGCAGAGATTTCCGGGGAGCTGATCAGCCCCAGCATTTT. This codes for CATSRDFRGADQPQHF.

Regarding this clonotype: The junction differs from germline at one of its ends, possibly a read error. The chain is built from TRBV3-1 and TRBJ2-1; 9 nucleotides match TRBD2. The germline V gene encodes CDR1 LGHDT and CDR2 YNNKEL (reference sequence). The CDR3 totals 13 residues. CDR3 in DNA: TGTGCCAGCAGACAAGAACTGAGCGGGGGGATTTTCTTC. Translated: CASRQELSGGIFF.

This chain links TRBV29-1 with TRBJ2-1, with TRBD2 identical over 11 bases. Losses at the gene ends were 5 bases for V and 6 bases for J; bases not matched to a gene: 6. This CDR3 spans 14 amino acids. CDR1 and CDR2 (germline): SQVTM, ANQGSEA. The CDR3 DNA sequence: TGCAGCGTTACCCTAGCGGGGGGCGGCAATGAGCAGTTCTTC. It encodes CSVTLAGGGNEQFF.

CDR3 amino acids: CASHGQNRYGYTF. CDR3 nucleotide sequence: TGTGCCAGCCACGGACAGAACCGATATGGCTACACCTTC. This chain links TRBV19 with TRBJ1-2; possibly TRBD1 for D (6 bases). The CDR3 covers 13 residues. Trimming removed 9 bases at V and 5 bases at J, with 16 bases between. CDR1 and CDR2 (germline): LNHDA, SQIVND (reference sequence).

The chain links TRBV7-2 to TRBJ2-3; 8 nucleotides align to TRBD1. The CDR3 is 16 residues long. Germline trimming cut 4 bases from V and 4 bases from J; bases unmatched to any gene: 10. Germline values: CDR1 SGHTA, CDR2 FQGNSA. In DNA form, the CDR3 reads TGTGCCAGCAGCTCTCATCCAGGGGGCGGCGCAGATACGCAGTATTTT. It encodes CASSSHPGGGADTQYF.

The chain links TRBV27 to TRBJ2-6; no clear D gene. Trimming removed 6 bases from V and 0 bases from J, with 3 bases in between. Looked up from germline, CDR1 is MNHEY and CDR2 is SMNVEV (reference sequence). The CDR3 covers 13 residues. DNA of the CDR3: TGTGCCAGCAGCTACTCTGGGGCCAACGTCCTGACTTTC. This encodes CASSYSGANVLTF.

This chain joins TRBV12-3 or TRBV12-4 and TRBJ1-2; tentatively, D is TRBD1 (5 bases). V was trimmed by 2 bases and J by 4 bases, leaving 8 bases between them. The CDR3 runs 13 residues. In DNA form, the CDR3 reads TGTGCCAGCAGTTTAAAGGGGAGCTATGGCTACACCTTC. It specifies CASSLKGSYGYTF.

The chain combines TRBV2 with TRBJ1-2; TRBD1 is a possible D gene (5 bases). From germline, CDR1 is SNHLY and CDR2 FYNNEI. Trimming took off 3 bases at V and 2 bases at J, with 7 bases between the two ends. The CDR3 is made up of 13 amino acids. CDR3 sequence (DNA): TGTGCCAGCAGTGAGGAGGGGAACTATGGCTACACCTTC. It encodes CASSEEGNYGYTF.

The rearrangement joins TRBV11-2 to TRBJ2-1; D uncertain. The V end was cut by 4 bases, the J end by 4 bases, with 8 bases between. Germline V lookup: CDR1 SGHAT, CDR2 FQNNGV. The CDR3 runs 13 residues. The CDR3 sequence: CASSSQEYNEQFF. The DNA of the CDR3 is TGTGCCAGCAGCTCTCAGGAATACAATGAGCAGTTCTTC.

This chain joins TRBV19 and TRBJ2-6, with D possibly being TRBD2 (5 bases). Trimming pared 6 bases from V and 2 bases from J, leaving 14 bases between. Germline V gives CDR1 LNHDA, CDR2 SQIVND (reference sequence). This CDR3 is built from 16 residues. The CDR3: CASSLLTRAGANVLTF. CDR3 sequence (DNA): TGTGCCAGTAGCCTCCTTACTAGGGCTGGGGCCAACGTCCTGACTTTC.